This T cell receptor beta chain appears in the sequencing data of a study of T cell changes during pregnancy in multiple sclerosis. Germline values: CDR1 SGHRS, CDR2 YFSETQ. J lost 3 bases, V lost 4 bases, and 15 bases had no gene match. The CDR3 runs 19 residues. Clones were read by immunoSEQ multiplex PCR, and TCRdb kept only the in-frame ones, dropping some. This table has tens of thousands of clones, under 95% appearing once. This TCR came from a female donor with multiple sclerosis, enrolled in a pregnancy study. This chain links TRBV5-1 with TRBJ2-2; 10 positions agree with TRBD1. The material was CD4+ T cells from peripheral blood mononuclear cells, obtained in the second trimester of pregnancy. As DNA, the CDR3 is TGCGCCAGCAGCCCCAGACAGGGGGCGAATTCGCTGGACACCGGGGAGCTGTTTTTT. This codes for CASSPRQGANSLDTGELFF. Drawing the rest from reference TRBV5-1 and TRBJ2-2, the complete variable domain is KAGVTQTPRYLIKTRGQQVTLSCSPISGHRSVSWYQQTPGQGLQFLFEYFSETQRNKGNFPGRFSGRQFSNSRSEMNVSTLELGDSALYLCASSPRQGANSLDTGELFFGEGSRLTVL.